This TCR beta chain emerged from a study of blood T cell repertoires in COVID-19. Study context: From the United States, Italy and Spain came samples of acute and convalescent COVID-19.

This CDR3 is 14 amino acids long. Germline loops: CDR1 MNHEY, CDR2 SVGEGT. V lost 6 bases to trimming and J lost 7 bases, with 18 bases between them. Original data processing: Estimated nucleated cell counts came from reference gene primer amplification. Generated by immunoSEQ multiplex PCR, the TCRdb table keeps only in-frame clones and is missing some. The V and J calls and clone size are taken from that table; D and trimming were inferred from the DNA. The repertoire holds about 140,000 clones, 85% to 90% seen once, with around 8.4% in the top ten. The chain combines TRBV6-2 or TRBV6-3 with TRBJ1-1, with D uncertain. The sequenced sample consisted of peripheral blood. This clonotype was obtained from a woman in her fifties or sixties with acute or convalescent COVID-19. The CDR3 DNA reads as TGTGCCAGCAGCCATCCCTCCTGGGCCCATGAAGCTTTCTTT. It encodes CASSHPSWAHEAFF.